The 28 T cell receptor beta chains reported below all come from one sample, sequenced in a study of Tregs in tolerant kidney transplant recipients. Only in-frame clones appear in the TCRdb table, and some are missing; sequencing was by immunoSEQ multiplex PCR. The data contain 55,000 to 75,000 clones, about 90% of them singletons. The nonmyeloablative bone marrow transplants came from related graft donors, with transient mixed chimerism. This specimen consisted of CD4+ T cells from blood (PBMCs), obtained 6 months after the transplant. These receptor sequences come from a human patient who received a combined kidney and bone marrow transplant. The T cells may come from the graft donor.

This clone was counted a few times. V is TRBV5-8 and J is TRBJ2-1; the D gene is possibly TRBD1 (7 bases). Germline V gene sequence: CDR1 SGHTS, CDR2 YDEGEE. CDR3 length: 12 amino acids. Trimming shortened V by 4 bases and J by 12 bases, and 14 bases separated the two germline ends. The CDR3 loop is CASSRQGGGQFF. CDR3 nucleotide sequence: TGTGCCAGCAGCCGACAGGGAGGAGGGCAGTTCTTC.

In its sample, this clone was seen once. This chain joins TRBV7-9 and TRBJ2-1; D is ambiguous. V dropped 1 base and J dropped 10 bases, with 8 bases sitting between them. Looked up from germline, CDR1 is SEHNR and CDR2 is FQNEAQ (reference sequence). There are 12 residues in the CDR3. The CDR3 reads CASSLDSREQFF. In DNA, the CDR3 is TGTGCCAGCAGCTTAGACTCCAGGGAGCAGTTCTTC. Filled out from reference TRBV7-9 and TRBJ2-1, the complete variable domain reads DTGVSQNPRHKITKRGQNVTFRCDPISEHNRLYWYRQTLGQGPEFLTYFQNEAQLEKSRLLSDRFSAERPKGSFSTLEIQRTEQGDSAMYLCASSLDSREQFFGPGTRLTVL.

The V and J genes are TRBV2 and TRBJ2-3; 9 bases fit TRBD2. V gave up 7 bases and J gave up 4 bases; unmatched junction bases: 6. Germline V CDR1 and CDR2: SNHLY, FYNNEI. The CDR3 extends over 14 amino acids. CDR3: CASMRGGQADTQYF. Here the CDR3 DNA reads TGTGCCAGCATGCGGGGGGGCCAAGCAGATACGCAGTATTTT. The full variable domain, with the rest looked up from reference TRBV2 and TRBJ2-3, is EPEVTQTPSHQVTQMGQEVILRCVPISNHLYFYWYRQILGQKVEFLVSFYNNEISEKSEIFDDQFSVERPDGSNFTLKIRSTKLEDSAMYFCASMRGGQADTQYFGPGTRLTVL.

The J gene is TRBJ1-4, the V gene TRBV2; D gene unclear. V shed 4 bases and J shed 5 bases, with 14 bases lying between them. Germline loops: CDR1 SNHLY, CDR2 FYNNEI. The CDR3 sequence is 15 residues long. This chain's CDR3 is CASSVFFTENEKLFF. In DNA, the CDR3 is TGTGCCAGCAGTGTTTTTTTCACAGAGAATGAAAAACTGTTTTTT.

The chain joins TRBV6-5 to TRBJ2-7; 8 bases align to TRBD2. Trimming took 0 bases from V and 3 from J; bases not matched to a gene: 1. The CDR3 totals 14 residues. Germline V gene sequence: CDR1 MNHEY, CDR2 SVGAGI. In DNA, the CDR3 is TGTGCCAGCAGTTACTCCAGCGGGGGCTACGAGCAGTACTTC. It specifies CASSYSSGGYEQYF.

The gene calls are TRBV10-3 and TRBJ2-1; possibly TRBD1 for D (6 bases). CDR1 is ENHRY, CDR2 SYGVKD, per germline. The germline V and J ends were trimmed by 7 bases and 6 bases, with 10 bases remaining between them. CDR3 length equals 12 residues. DNA for the CDR3: TGTGCCATCACCCGAGGGGGCAATGAGCAGTTCTTC. Residues: CAITRGGNEQFF.

The chain uses TRBV9 and TRBJ1-1, with 7 bases that match TRBD1. This CDR3 region has 15 residues. V was pared by 0 bases and J by 5 bases, with 7 bases of the junction left unmatched. Germline V gene sequence: CDR1 SGDLS, CDR2 YYNGEE. The CDR3 is CASSVGGTGVTEAFF. The CDR3 nucleotides read TGTGCCAGCAGCGTAGGGGGTACAGGGGTAACTGAAGCTTTCTTT.

The chain employs TRBV28 and TRBJ1-2; the match to TRBD1 covers 8 bases. Germline lookup yields CDR1 MDHEN and CDR2 SYDVKM. The CDR3 totals 15 residues. After removal of 2 bases from V and 2 bases from J, the junction contained 4 bases not matched to a gene. The CDR3 spells CASSLGQGANYGYTF. The CDR3 nucleotides read TGTGCCAGCAGTTTAGGCCAGGGGGCCAACTATGGCTACACCTTC.

The chain employs TRBV6-6 and TRBJ2-2; D may be TRBD1 (6 bases). CDR1 MNHNY and CDR2 SVGAGI come from the germline V gene (reference sequence). Trimming left V 4 bases short and J 5 bases short, with 14 bases between. CDR3 length equals 15 residues. The CDR3 loop reads CASSSMGAPTGELFF. CDR3 in DNA: TGTGCCAGCAGTTCGATGGGGGCCCCGACCGGGGAGCTGTTTTTT.

The CDR3 region has the DNA TGCGCCAGCAGCTTAGCGACTAGATCCACCGGGGAGCTGTTTTTT. Its protein product is CASSLATRSTGELFF. The gene calls are TRBV5-1 and TRBJ2-2; D possibly corresponds to TRBD2 (6 bases). Looked up from germline, CDR1 is SGHRS and CDR2 is YFSETQ. The CDR3 totals 15 residues. V gave up 2 bases and J gave up 4 bases, with 12 bases separating them.

V usage is TRBV18 and J usage is TRBJ2-6; 10 bases are shared with TRBD1. CDR3 length: 16 amino acids. Trimming took 3 bases from V and 4 from J; bases not matched to a gene: 3. Looked up from germline, CDR1 is KGHSH and CDR2 is LQKENI. Here the CDR3 reads CASSPDRGKGANVLTF. CDR3 DNA sequence: TGTGCCAGCTCACCGGACAGGGGGAAAGGGGCCAACGTCCTGACTTTC.

The chain links TRBV7-2 to TRBJ2-1; 8 bases are a match to TRBD2. Unmatched junction bases numbered 11, after V lost 4 bases and J lost 6 bases. Germline lookup yields CDR1 SGHTA and CDR2 FQGNSA. The CDR3 has 16 residues. CDR3 residues: CASSSPRIAGTNEQFF. The CDR3 bases are TGTGCCAGCAGCTCTCCGCGGATAGCGGGGACCAATGAGCAGTTCTTC.

This clone was recorded only once. J is TRBJ2-7 and V is TRBV4-3; 10 bases align to TRBD2. There are 15 residues in the CDR3. CDR1 is LGHNA, CDR2 YSLEER, per germline. The J segment lost 2 bases and the V segment lost 4 bases, leaving 5 bases of the junction unmatched. CDR3 amino acids: CASSLLAGATYEQYF. CDR3 DNA sequence: TGCGCCAGCAGCCTCCTAGCGGGGGCCACCTACGAGCAGTACTTC.

The V call is TRBV5-1, the J call TRBJ2-3, with D possibly matching TRBD1 (6 bases). Trimming left V 2 bases short and J 4 bases short, with 8 bases between. Germline V gives CDR1 SGHRS, CDR2 YFSETQ. The CDR3 totals 13 residues. This chain's CDR3 is CASSLAGADTQYF. CDR3 DNA: TGCGCCAGCAGCTTAGCAGGGGCAGATACGCAGTATTTT.

This clone has only a few counts. The chain is built from TRBV15 and TRBJ2-4; 12 bases are shared with TRBD2. The CDR3 runs 21 residues. V trimming: 5 bases; J trimming: 8 bases; junction bases outside the gene matches: 25. CDR1 is LNHNV and CDR2 is YYDKDF in the germline V gene (reference sequence). CDR3 region: CATSARDRGTWTSGARDIQYF. The CDR3 DNA reads TGTGCCACCAGCGCCCGGGACAGGGGAACGTGGACTAGCGGGGCAAGGGACATTCAGTACTTC.

This rearrangement joins TRBV7-9 to TRBJ2-5; tentatively, D is TRBD1 (6 bases). The germline CDR1 and CDR2 sequences are SEHNR and FQNEAQ (reference sequence). This CDR3 contains 17 residues. V was pared by 3 bases and J by 5 bases, with 22 bases between. CDR3 residues: CASSFLALTGFMETQYF. CDR3 DNA sequence: TGTGCCAGCAGCTTCCTAGCCCTGACAGGTTTCATGGAGACCCAGTACTTC.

The CDR3 loop reads CASSLQADTQYF. CDR3 sequence (DNA): TGTGCCAGCAGCTTACAGGCAGATACGCAGTATTTT. The chain has TRBV7-6 and TRBJ2-3, with unresolved D. The CDR3 has 12 residues. Trimming cost V 2 bases and J 4 bases, with 4 bases left between them. Germline assignment: CDR1 SGHVS and CDR2 FNYEAQ.

V usage is TRBV18 and J usage is TRBJ2-7; TRBD1 is a possible D gene (5 bases). This CDR3 has 13 amino acids. V was clipped by 8 bases and J by 1 base, with 12 bases between them. Germline CDR1 reads KGHSH; CDR2 reads LQKENI. In DNA, the CDR3 is TGTGCCAGCCAGGGCCTGGGATCCTACGAGCAGTACTTC. As protein: CASQGLGSYEQYF.

The chain uses TRBV5-1 and TRBJ2-7; 10 nucleotides match TRBD2. The CDR3 covers 15 residues. Germline lookup yields CDR1 SGHRS and CDR2 YFSETQ. Losses at the gene ends were 3 bases for V and 1 base for J; bases not matched to a gene: 4. CDR3 sequence reads: CASSSSSGGSYEQYF. The CDR3 DNA follows: TGCGCCAGCAGCTCCTCTAGCGGGGGTTCCTACGAGCAGTACTTC.

The V gene is TRBV7-2, the J gene TRBJ2-1; D gene ambiguous. Looked up from germline, CDR1 is SGHTA and CDR2 is FQGNSA. The CDR3 covers 14 residues. V lost 5 bases, J lost 9 bases, and 17 bases lay in between. CDR3 sequence reads: CASSRDSAVGEQFF. The CDR3 DNA is TGTGCCAGCAGCCGTGACTCCGCGGTAGGTGAGCAGTTCTTC.

This clone occurred a few times. V gene TRBV12-5 combines with J gene TRBJ2-2, with TRBD2 as a possible D gene (5 bases). Germline CDR1 is LGHNT and CDR2 is FRNRAP. There are 17 residues in the CDR3. Trimming left V 0 bases short and J 6 bases short, with 17 bases between. CDR3 sequence reads: CASGLVPSGVKAGELFF. Here the CDR3 DNA reads TGTGCTAGTGGTTTGGTACCATCCGGGGTCAAGGCCGGGGAGCTGTTTTTT.

With respect to this clone: Compared with germline, one end of the junction differs, possibly owing to a read error. The chain combines TRBV7-9 with TRBJ2-5; 10 bases agree with TRBD2. The CDR3 runs 14 residues. Germline loops: CDR1 SEHNR, CDR2 FQNEAQ (reference sequence). DNA of the CDR3: TGTGCCAGCAGCGTTAGCGGGGGGACGCAGGAAATGGACTTC. Residues: CASSVSGGTQEMDF.

This clone was seen only a few times. The J gene is TRBJ2-3, the V gene TRBV7-2; no clear D gene. Germline V gives CDR1 SGHTA, CDR2 FQGNSA. V lost 0 bases and J 2 bases, leaving 6 bases between the germline ends. The CDR3 sequence is 14 residues long. This CDR3 reads CASSLARHTDTQYF. For the CDR3, the DNA is TGTGCCAGCAGCTTAGCGAGGCACACAGATACGCAGTATTTT.

The rearrangement uses TRBV6-6 and TRBJ1-2; D may be TRBD1 (5 bases). Germline CDR1 and CDR2: MNHNY and SVGAGI (reference sequence). This CDR3 comprises 15 residues. V shed 0 bases and J shed 4 bases, with 12 bases lying between them. This CDR3 reads CASSYSIRASYGYTF. For the CDR3, the DNA is TGTGCCAGCAGTTACTCGATCAGGGCTAGCTATGGCTACACCTTC.

This clone showed up just a few times. In DNA form, the CDR3 reads TGTGCCAGCAGCTTAGTGAGGGGGCGGACTGAAGCTTTCTTT. Translation: CASSLVRGRTEAFF. This rearrangement joins TRBV7-9 to TRBJ1-1; TRBD1 matches 7 bases. V was clipped by 1 base and J by 5 bases; unmatched bases: 4. The CDR3 has 14 residues. Per germline, CDR1 SEHNR and CDR2 FQNEAQ (reference sequence).

This sequence joins TRBV30 and TRBJ1-5; no reliable D call. With 0 bases removed from V and 1 base from J, the gap between germline ends came to 7 bases. The CDR3 totals 14 residues. Germline CDR1 reads GTSNPN; CDR2 reads SVGIG (reference sequence). The CDR3 nucleotides read TGTGCCTGGAGTGTACACCTGAGCAATCAGCCCCAGCATTTT. Amino acids: CAWSVHLSNQPQHF.

The chain recombines TRBV27 with TRBJ2-5, with 7 nucleotides matching TRBD1. The V segment lost 5 bases and the J segment 4 bases; nucleotides outside the gene matches: 10. The CDR3 extends over 15 amino acids. Germline CDR1 and CDR2: MNHEY and SMNVEV (reference sequence). As DNA, the CDR3 is TGTGCCAGCAGTATAAAGGGACAGTTCGTAGAGACCCAGTACTTC. This translates into CASSIKGQFVETQYF.

The chain combines TRBV7-9 with TRBJ1-2, with D hard to call. Trimming took off 8 bases at V and 7 bases at J, with 11 bases between the two ends. Germline-derived CDR1 and CDR2 are SEHNR and FQNEAQ (reference sequence). The CDR3 length is 11 residues. The CDR3 is CASDSGGGYTF. CDR3 nucleotide sequence: TGTGCCAGCGATAGTGGAGGTGGCTACACCTTC.